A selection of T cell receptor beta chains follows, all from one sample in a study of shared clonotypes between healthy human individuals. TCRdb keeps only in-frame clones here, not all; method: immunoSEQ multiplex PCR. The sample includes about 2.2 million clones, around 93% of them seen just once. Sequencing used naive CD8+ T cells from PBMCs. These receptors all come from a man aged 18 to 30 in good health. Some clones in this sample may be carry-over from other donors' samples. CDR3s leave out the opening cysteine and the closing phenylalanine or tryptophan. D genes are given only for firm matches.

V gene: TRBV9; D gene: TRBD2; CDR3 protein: ASSVDGRVYNEQF
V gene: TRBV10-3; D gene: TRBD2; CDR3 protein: AISERPAGDFTDTQY
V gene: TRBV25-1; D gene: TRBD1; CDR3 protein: ASRTGEYPYEQY
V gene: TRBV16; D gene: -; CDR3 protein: ASSQSGNTDTQY
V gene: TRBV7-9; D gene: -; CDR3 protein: ASSGTGKRNTGELF
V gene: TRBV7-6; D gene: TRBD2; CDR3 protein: ASSLALAGGADTQY
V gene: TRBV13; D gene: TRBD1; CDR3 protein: ASSPLGPRGNEQY
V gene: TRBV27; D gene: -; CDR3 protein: ASSGGEGEYNEQF
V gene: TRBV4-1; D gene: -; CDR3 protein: ASSQESRKGSFGGEQY
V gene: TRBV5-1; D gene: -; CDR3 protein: ASSVRVGKQNEQY
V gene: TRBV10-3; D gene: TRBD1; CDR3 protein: AISLDRGRLETQY
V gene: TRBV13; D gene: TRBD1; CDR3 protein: ASSPGTGEVSYEQY
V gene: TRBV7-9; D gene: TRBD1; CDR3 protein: ASSQPPDRIQETQY
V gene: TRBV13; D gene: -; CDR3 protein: ASSPGPTPFDGYT
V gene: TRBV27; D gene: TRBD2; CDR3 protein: ASSPLAGLGEQY
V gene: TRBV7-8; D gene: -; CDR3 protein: ASSPWGIGTGELF
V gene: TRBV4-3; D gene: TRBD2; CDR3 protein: ASSQDGEGNYEQY
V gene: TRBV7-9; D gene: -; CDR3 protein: ASSLVRHEQY
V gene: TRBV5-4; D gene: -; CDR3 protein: ASSFLSGGNTGELF
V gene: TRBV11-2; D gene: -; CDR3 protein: ASSLWYEETQY
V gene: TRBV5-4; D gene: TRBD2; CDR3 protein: ASSRLGGGSTNEQF
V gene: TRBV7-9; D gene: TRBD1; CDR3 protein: ASSFRQGATKETQY
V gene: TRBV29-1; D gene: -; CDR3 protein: SARGDIQY
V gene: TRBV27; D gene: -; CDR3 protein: ASSLGSYNEQF
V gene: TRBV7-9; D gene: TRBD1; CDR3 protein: ASSSQGDTGNTIY
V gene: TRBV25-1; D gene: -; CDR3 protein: ASSLHFNEKLF
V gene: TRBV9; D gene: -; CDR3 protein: ASSVVGQLYNEQF
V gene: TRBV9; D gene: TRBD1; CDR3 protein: ASSDTGTGGVGELF
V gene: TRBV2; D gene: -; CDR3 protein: ASTGSSYEQY
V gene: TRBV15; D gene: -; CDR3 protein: ATSRERTASHEQF
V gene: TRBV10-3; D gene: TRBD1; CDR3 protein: AISDTETGQTRRTQH
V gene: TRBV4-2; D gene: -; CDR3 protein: ASSQDRYEDYNEQF
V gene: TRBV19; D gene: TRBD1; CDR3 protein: ASRDRDITEAF
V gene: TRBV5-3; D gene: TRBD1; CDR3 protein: ARSRQGSEQF
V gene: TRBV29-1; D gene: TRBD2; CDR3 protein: SVEGGGTQY
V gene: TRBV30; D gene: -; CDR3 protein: AWSPPGNTEAF
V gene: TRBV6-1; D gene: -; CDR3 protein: ASSDPNTEAF
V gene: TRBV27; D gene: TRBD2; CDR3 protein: ASSWTSGRASAYNEQF